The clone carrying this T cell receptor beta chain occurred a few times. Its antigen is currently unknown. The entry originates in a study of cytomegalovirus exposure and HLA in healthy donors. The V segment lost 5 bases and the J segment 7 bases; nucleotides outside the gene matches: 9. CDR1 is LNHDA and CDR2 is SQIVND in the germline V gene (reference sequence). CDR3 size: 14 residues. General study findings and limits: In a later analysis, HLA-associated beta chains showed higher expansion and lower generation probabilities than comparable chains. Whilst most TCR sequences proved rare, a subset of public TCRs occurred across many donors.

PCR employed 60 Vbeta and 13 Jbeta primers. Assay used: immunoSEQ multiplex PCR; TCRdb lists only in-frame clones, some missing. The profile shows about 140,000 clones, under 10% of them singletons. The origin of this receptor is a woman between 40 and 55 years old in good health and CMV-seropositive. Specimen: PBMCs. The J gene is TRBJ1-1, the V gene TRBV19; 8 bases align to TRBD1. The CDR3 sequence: CASSSLTGVVEAFF. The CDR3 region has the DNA TGTGCCAGTAGTTCACTGACAGGGGTGGTTGAAGCTTTCTTT.